Listed below are T cell receptor beta chains from one sample, sequenced in a study of cytomegalovirus exposure and HLA in healthy donors. TCRdb's table, derived via immunoSEQ multiplex PCR, lists solely in-frame clones and lacks some. This sample has 110,000 to 150,000 clones; roughly a tenth occur once, and the top ten carry about 1.7%. Specimen: PBMCs. These receptors came from a male donor in good health and CMV-seronegative. CDR3s include the opening cysteine and the closing phenylalanine or tryptophan. The D gene is left open where the match is weak. Size is omitted from some rows. Given values are once, few, many or a class for expanded clones.

CASSVAQYNEQFF,TGTGCCAGCAGCGTAGCCCAGTACAATGAGCAGTTCTTC,TRBJ2-1,TRBV9,NA,NA
CASIIGPLAVGKDTYEQYF,TGTGCCAGCATCATTGGGCCCCTCGCGGTCGGGAAAGACACCTACGAGCAGTACTTC,TRBJ2-7,TRBV27,NA,NA
CASSLRLAENTGELFF,TGTGCCAGCAGTTTAAGACTAGCCGAAAACACCGGGGAGCTGTTTTTT,TRBJ2-2,TRBV7-9,TRBD2,NA
CAWSLAGTNYGYTF,TGTGCCTGGAGTCTCGCAGGGACTAACTATGGCTACACCTTC,TRBJ1-2,TRBV30,NA,few
CSVEGGQGADTQYF,TGCAGCGTTGAGGGAGGACAGGGGGCAGATACGCAGTATTTT,TRBJ2-3,TRBV29-1,TRBD1,NA
CASSDQGLAGEEQFF,TGCGCCAGCAGCGACCAGGGACTAGCGGGAGAGGAGCAGTTCTTC,TRBJ2-1,TRBV5-1,TRBD2,few
CASSQDRGLAGGNEQFF,TGCGCCAGCAGCCAAGATCGGGGGCTAGCGGGAGGCAATGAGCAGTTCTTC,TRBJ2-1,TRBV4-3,TRBD2,few
CASGGEVNTEAFF,TGTGCCAGCGGGGGGGAAGTGAACACTGAAGCTTTCTTT,TRBJ1-1,TRBV2,NA,NA
CAWSVWRERYTF,TGTGCCTGGAGTGTTTGGAGGGAACGCTACACCTTC,TRBJ1-2,TRBV30,NA,NA
CASSPEGGQSEAFF,TGTGCCAGCTCACCAGAGGGGGGACAGAGTGAAGCTTTCTTT,TRBJ1-1,TRBV18,TRBD1,few
CATRGASGPSYEQYF,TGTGCCACCAGAGGGGCTAGCGGTCCCTCCTACGAGCAGTACTTC,TRBJ2-7,TRBV6-5,TRBD2,NA
CASSLDRQTYEQYF,TGCGCCAGCAGCCTGGACAGGCAGACCTACGAGCAGTACTTC,TRBJ2-7,TRBV5-1,TRBD1,NA
CASSSTGEGLYGYTF,TGTGCCAGTAGTTCCACAGGGGAAGGCCTCTATGGCTACACCTTC,TRBJ1-2,TRBV19,TRBD1,once
CASSPGRAGGYTF,TGTGCCAGCTCACCGGGACGTGCGGGGGGCTACACCTTC,TRBJ1-2,TRBV18,NA,NA
CASSSGSWATQYF,TGTGCCAGCAGCTCGGGGAGTTGGGCGACGCAGTATTTT,TRBJ2-3,TRBV7-2,NA,few
CAIPGNTEAFF,TGTGCCATTCCAGGGAACACTGAAGCTTTCTTT,TRBJ1-1,TRBV7-9,NA,NA
CASSSLRGSSYNEQFF,TGTGCCAGCAGTAGCTTACGGGGGAGCTCCTACAATGAGCAGTTCTTC,TRBJ2-1,TRBV7-9,NA,NA
CASSPPGGPFEKLFF,TGTGCCAGCAGTCCCCCAGGGGGGCCATTTGAAAAACTGTTTTTT,TRBJ1-4,TRBV28,TRBD1,NA
CASRVGTGEPEAFF,TGCGCCAGCAGAGTTGGGACAGGGGAACCTGAAGCTTTCTTT,TRBJ1-1,TRBV5-1,TRBD1,NA
CASSPGNRAREQFF,TGTGCCAGCTCACCAGGTAACAGGGCCCGCGAGCAGTTCTTC,TRBJ2-1,TRBV18,NA,NA
CASSPYGSSGANVLTF,TGTGCCAGCAGTCCATACGGGAGCTCTGGGGCCAACGTCCTGACTTTC,TRBJ2-6,TRBV28,NA,few
CASSQVGLNQPQHF,TGTGCCAGCAGCCAAGTGGGGCTCAATCAGCCCCAGCATTTT,TRBJ1-5,TRBV4-2,NA,NA
CASSLDTNTGELFF,TGCGCCAGCAGCTTAGACACTAACACCGGGGAGCTGTTTTTT,TRBJ2-2,TRBV5-1,NA,NA
CASTPSGGARTYEQYF,TGTGCCAGCACCCCATCGGGAGGGGCGCGGACCTACGAGCAGTACTTC,TRBJ2-7,TRBV27,TRBD2,few
CAISVVARSTEAFF,TGTGCCATCAGTGTGGTTGCTCGGAGCACTGAAGCTTTCTTT,TRBJ1-1,TRBV10-3,NA,few
CASSFQGVAQPQNF,TGTGCCAGCAGCTTTCAGGGGGTGGCTCAGCCCCAGAATTTT,TRBJ1-5,TRBV7-9,TRBD1,few
CASGFPRTGATYTGELFF,TGCGCCAGCGGATTCCCCCGGACAGGGGCGACCTACACCGGGGAGCTGTTTTTT,TRBJ2-2,TRBV5-1,TRBD1,NA
CASSILAGPGTEAFF,TGTGCCAGTAGTATTCTTGCAGGGCCTGGGACTGAAGCTTTCTTT,TRBJ1-1,TRBV19,NA,few
CASRPPSGNEKLFF,TGTGCCAGCAGACCCCCGAGTGGTAATGAAAAACTGTTTTTT,TRBJ1-4,TRBV28,NA,NA
CASSGNRGSGNTIYF,TGTGCCAGCAGCGGAAACAGGGGTTCTGGAAACACCATATATTTT,TRBJ1-3,TRBV7-9,TRBD1,NA
CASRRRLAGGDEQYF,TGTGCCAGCCGCAGACGACTAGCGGGAGGTGACGAGCAGTACTTC,TRBJ2-7,TRBV2,TRBD2,few
CASSSPGQDIEQYF,TGTGCCAGCAGCTCTCCGGGACAGGACATCGAGCAGTACTTC,TRBJ2-7,TRBV28,TRBD1,few
CASSPSSGGPGETQYF,TGTGCCAGCAGCCCGTCTAGCGGGGGGCCGGGGGAGACCCAGTACTTC,TRBJ2-5,TRBV5-4,TRBD2,NA
CASSQGQGSYNEQFF,TGCGCCAGCAGCCAGGGACAGGGCTCCTACAATGAGCAGTTCTTC,TRBJ2-1,TRBV4-3,TRBD1,few
CASSFRDRAGNTEAFF,TGTGCCAGCAGCTTTCGGGACAGGGCTGGGAACACTGAAGCTTTCTTT,TRBJ1-1,TRBV7-8,TRBD1,NA
CSVFGQGASGYTF,TGCAGCGTCTTTGGGCAGGGGGCCTCTGGCTACACCTTC,TRBJ1-2,TRBV29-1,TRBD1,few
CASSLLPSTGEGGYGYTF,TGTGCCAGCAGCCTCCTCCCTTCGACAGGGGAAGGCGGCTATGGCTACACCTTC,TRBJ1-2,TRBV11-2,TRBD1,few
CASRGDRDYPPPYEQYF,TGTGCCAGCAGGGGGGACAGGGATTATCCTCCCCCCTACGAGCAGTACTTC,TRBJ2-7,TRBV28,TRBD1,NA
CASSLAYYGYTF,TGTGCCAGCAGCTTGGCTTACTATGGCTACACCTTC,TRBJ1-2,TRBV5-6,NA,NA
CASSLGTATNEKLFF,TGTGCCAGCAGCTTAGGGACAGCAACTAATGAAAAACTGTTTTTT,TRBJ1-4,TRBV7-9,NA,few
CASSASDAGNQPQHF,TGTGCCAGCAGTGCGTCAGATGCAGGCAATCAGCCCCAGCATTTT,TRBJ1-5,TRBV25-1,NA,few
CASSYSAGDRGNEQFF,TGTGCCAGCAGTTACTCGGCCGGAGATAGGGGGAATGAGCAGTTCTTC,TRBJ2-1,TRBV6-5,NA,few
CSAGGVGGTEAFF,TGCAGCGCAGGGGGAGTGGGCGGCACTGAAGCTTTCTTT,TRBJ1-1,TRBV29-1,TRBD1,NA